This is a list of T cell receptor beta chains from one sample in a study of T cells after yellow fever vaccination. A single record per CDR3 protein comes from TCRdb applying MiXCR to the 5' RACE reads. The sample holds about 310,000 distinct CDR3 sequences, around 3.9% seen once. Sequencing used PBMCs, obtained on the day of the yellow fever booster vaccination. The receptor source for this set is a young man who received the YFV17D yellow fever vaccine. The conserved cysteine and the conserved F or W are not part of the CDR3 here. Fields, in order: J gene, V gene, CDR3 protein.

J: TRBJ2-7; V: TRBV11-2; CDR3: ASSVDGGGYEQY
J: TRBJ1-6; V: TRBV4-3; CDR3: ASSQALGMTAH
J: TRBJ2-2; V: TRBV3-1; CDR3: ASSQGYSGELF
J: TRBJ2-6; V: TRBV29-1; CDR3: SVQGNSGANVLT
J: TRBJ1-5; V: TRBV12-3/TRBV12-4; CDR3: ASSLGGRNNQPQH
J: TRBJ1-2; V: TRBV7-9; CDR3: ASSLPSPREANYGYT
J: TRBJ2-3; V: TRBV6-5; CDR3: ASSYWGGQGDTQY
J: TRBJ2-3; V: TRBV5-1; CDR3: ASSLGISQDTQY
J: TRBJ2-2; V: TRBV5-1; CDR3: ASSLAGTGPTGELF
J: TRBJ1-1; V: TRBV7-2; CDR3: ASSPWRVNTEAF
J: TRBJ2-3; V: TRBV4-1; CDR3: ASSTRTGRLTDTQY
J: TRBJ2-1; V: TRBV7-7; CDR3: ASSSGQGAYEQF
J: TRBJ1-5; V: TRBV20-1; CDR3: SARDSRGIKPQH
J: TRBJ1-2; V: TRBV20-1; CDR3: SAHRGDYT
J: TRBJ2-1; V: TRBV15; CDR3: ATSRDSGGRSDNEQF
J: TRBJ2-3; V: TRBV12-3/TRBV12-4; CDR3: ASSSRVRGVLAGTTDTQY
J: TRBJ1-6; V: TRBV18; CDR3: ASSLTEPSPLH
J: TRBJ1-3; V: TRBV10-3; CDR3: AIIPTDAGNTIY
J: TRBJ2-3; V: TRBV10-3; CDR3: AISPRGGGAGDTQY
J: TRBJ2-3; V: TRBV14; CDR3: ASSPAGVIDTQY
J: TRBJ2-7; V: TRBV12-3/TRBV12-4; CDR3: ASSLTVPYEQY
J: TRBJ1-1; V: TRBV18; CDR3: ASSQDRLNTEAF
J: TRBJ1-2; V: TRBV7-2; CDR3: ASSLTFEGYGYT
J: TRBJ2-1; V: TRBV5-4; CDR3: ASSLGTGRPREQF
J: TRBJ1-1; V: TRBV7-2; CDR3: ASSPTGYEAF
J: TRBJ1-5; V: TRBV7-9; CDR3: ASTTTTGYNQPQH
J: TRBJ2-7; V: TRBV12-3/TRBV12-4; CDR3: ASQGELHEQY
J: TRBJ1-6; V: TRBV20-1; CDR3: SAGHPGTLGPLH
J: TRBJ2-3; V: TRBV9; CDR3: ASSAAGSTDTQY
J: TRBJ1-5; V: TRBV6-2/TRBV6-3; CDR3: ATNRDSNQPQH